The 15 T cell receptor beta chains listed next were all sequenced from one sample in a study of cytomegalovirus exposure and HLA in healthy donors. PCR involved 60 Vbeta and 13 Jbeta primers. Produced via immunoSEQ multiplex PCR; TCRdb's table is partial and in-frame only. The sample consists of tens of thousands of clones, around 84% of them appearing once. The sample taken for sequencing was PBMCs. The source of these receptors is a man in his forties in good health and CMV-seronegative.

The chain recombines TRBV7-2 with TRBJ2-2, with 10 bases lining up with TRBD2. The CDR3 runs to 17 residues. V lost 5 bases to trimming and J lost 4 bases; unmatched junction nucleotides: 10. The germline CDR1 and CDR2 sequences are SGHTA and FQGNSA. In DNA form, the CDR3 reads TGTGCCAGCAGCCCCAGGGCTAGCGGGAGAGGCACCGGGGAGCTGTTTTTT. This codes for CASSPRASGRGTGELFF.

V gene TRBV11-2 combines with J gene TRBJ2-7, with 11 bases fitting TRBD1. This CDR3 comprises 15 residues. The germline gives CDR1 SGHAT, CDR2 FQNNGV. J was trimmed by 3 bases and V by 3 bases; bases with no gene match: 4. CDR3 bases: TGTGCCAGCAGCTTGGACAGGGGGCTCGGCTACGAGCAGTACTTC. Amino acids: CASSLDRGLGYEQYF. Variable domain in full (rest from reference TRBV11-2 and TRBJ2-7): EAGVAQSPRYKIIEKRQSVAFWCNPISGHATLYWYQQILGQGPKLLIQFQNNGVVDDSQLPKDRFSAERLKGVDSTLKIQPAKLEDSAVYLCASSLDRGLGYEQYFGPGTRLTVT.

This clone has just one count. This sequence joins TRBV11-2 and TRBJ2-7; maybe TRBD2 (6 bases). The CDR3 sequence is 17 residues long. V lost 1 base to trimming and J lost 3 bases, with 19 bases between them. The germline V gene has CDR1 SGHAT and CDR2 FQNNGV. This CDR3 reads CASSLGPREIFLYEQYF. The CDR3 DNA sequence: TGTGCCAGCAGCTTAGGTCCCCGGGAGATCTTCCTCTACGAGCAGTACTTC.

The rearrangement uses TRBV23-1 and TRBJ1-5; 7 bases agree with TRBD1. TRBV23-1 is assigned to the ORF class and has an uncertain function. CDR3 size: 17 residues. Trimming removed 7 bases from V and 5 bases from J; junction bases left unmatched: 17. For the CDR3, the DNA is TGCGCCAGCATCCTAAATACATCAAGACAGGGCGATCAGCCCCAGCATTTT. This translates into CASILNTSRQGDQPQHF.

V is TRBV14 and J is TRBJ2-1, with 13 bases that match TRBD2. Trimming removed 0 bases from V and 3 bases from J; junction bases left unmatched: 2. Germline V lookup: CDR1 SGHDN, CDR2 FVKESK. CDR3 length: 17 residues. Here the CDR3 DNA reads TGTGCCAGCAGCCAAGAAGGGACTAGCGGGATCTACAATGAGCAGTTCTTC. Its translation is CASSQEGTSGIYNEQFF.

V gene TRBV30 combines with J gene TRBJ1-1; 9 bases line up with TRBD1. Germline loops: CDR1 GTSNPN, CDR2 SVGIG (reference sequence). The V segment lost 0 bases and the J segment 2 bases; nucleotides outside the gene matches: 1. This CDR3 contains 14 residues. The CDR3, as DNA: TGTGCCTGGAGTGTACAGGGGGCAAACACTGAAGCTTTCTTT. It specifies CAWSVQGANTEAFF.

The chain joins TRBV4-3 to TRBJ2-7; 8 nucleotides align to TRBD2. Germline V gene sequence: CDR1 LGHNA, CDR2 YSLEER. The CDR3 sequence is 14 residues long. The V and J ends lost 2 bases and 5 bases, in that order; junction bases with no gene match: 5. The CDR3 nucleotides read TGCGCCAGCAGCCAACTTAGGACTAGCCACGAGCAGTACTTC. Translation: CASSQLRTSHEQYF.

V and J are TRBV9 and TRBJ1-2; the match to TRBD1 covers 7 bases. Germline V gene data show CDR1 as SGDLS and CDR2 as YYNGEE. V was pared by 3 bases and J by 5 bases, with 10 bases of the junction left unmatched. This CDR3 comprises 15 residues. The CDR3 region is CASSAARGQYYGYTF. CDR3 coding DNA: TGTGCCAGCAGCGCAGCAAGGGGACAGTATTATGGCTACACCTTC. The full variable domain, rest sourced from reference TRBV9 and TRBJ1-2, is DSGVTQTPKHLITATGQRVTLRCSPRSGDLSVYWYQQSLDQGLQFLIQYYNGEERAKGNILERFSAQQFPDLHSELNLSSLELGDSALYFCASSAARGQYYGYTFGSGTRLTVV.

This rearrangement joins TRBV13 to TRBJ2-1, with TRBD2 as a possible D gene (6 bases). Germline V lookup: CDR1 PRHDT, CDR2 FYEKMQ (reference sequence). CDR3 length: 16 amino acids. Between the trimmed V and J ends, which lost 4 bases and 10 bases, there was a span of 23 bases. As DNA, the CDR3 is TGTGCCAGCAGCTACACCGGGACTTACTCTCTCAGGGAGCAGTTCTTC. Protein sequence: CASSYTGTYSLREQFF. Drawing the rest from reference TRBV13 and TRBJ2-1, the complete variable domain is AAGVIQSPRHLIKEKRETATLKCYPIPRHDTVYWYQQGPGQDPQFLISFYEKMQSDKGSIPDRFSAQQFSDYHSELNMSSLELGDSALYFCASSYTGTYSLREQFFGPGTRLTVL.

V gene TRBV6-5 combines with J gene TRBJ1-5; weak D call: TRBD1 (5 bases). Germline CDR1 is MNHEY and CDR2 is SVGAGI. V was clipped by 5 bases and J by 4 bases, with 9 bases between them. This CDR3 has 13 residues. CDR3 region: CASSPGLNQPQHF. Written as DNA, the CDR3 is TGTGCCAGCAGTCCAGGGCTTAATCAGCCCCAGCATTTT.

This clone was observed a few times. The chain combines TRBV7-6 with TRBJ2-3; D is undetermined. This CDR3 is 14 amino acids long. The V end was cut by 5 bases, the J end by 4 bases, with 13 bases between. The germline CDR1 and CDR2 sequences are SGHVS and FNYEAQ. For the CDR3, the DNA is TGTGCCAGCAGCCCTGGCCGTCATGCAGATACGCAGTATTTT. Amino acids: CASSPGRHADTQYF.

This clone appeared a few times. V usage is TRBV19 and J usage is TRBJ1-1; D unclear. The CDR3 sequence is 13 residues long. V was pared by 6 bases and J by 1 base, with 9 bases between. The germline V gene encodes CDR1 LNHDA and CDR2 SQIVND (reference sequence). The CDR3 DNA follows: TGTGCCAGTAGAAGAACTGCGAACACTGAAGCTTTCTTT. Residues: CASRRTANTEAFF.

A few counts support this clone. V and J are TRBV15 and TRBJ2-1; D is unclear. V dropped 0 bases and J dropped 7 bases, with 7 bases sitting between them. The CDR3 sequence is 13 residues long. Looked up from germline, CDR1 is LNHNV and CDR2 is YYDKDF (reference sequence). DNA of the CDR3: TGTGCCACCAGCAGAGATCGTGTAAATGAGCAGTTCTTC. Its translation: CATSRDRVNEQFF.

This clone is a singleton in its sample. This chain links TRBV4-3 with TRBJ2-7; tentatively, D is TRBD1 (5 bases). The CDR3 is made up of 13 amino acids. Trimming took 4 bases from V and 6 from J, leaving 13 bases between them. Germline V CDR1 and CDR2: LGHNA, YSLEER. DNA for the CDR3: TGCGCCAGCAGCCCGGATCAGGGTGGCGAGCAGTACTTC. Translation gives CASSPDQGGEQYF.

Regarding this clone: One end of the junction does not line up with germline, which may come from a read error. This sequence joins TRBV7-7 and TRBJ2-5, with a weak D call TRBD1 (5 bases). From germline, CDR1 is SSHAT and CDR2 FNYEAQ (reference sequence). This CDR3 comprises 15 residues. CDR3 amino acids: CASSLQPGWQETQYF. CDR3 in DNA: TGTGCTAGCAGCTTACAACCAGGGTGGCAAGAGACCCAGTACTTC.